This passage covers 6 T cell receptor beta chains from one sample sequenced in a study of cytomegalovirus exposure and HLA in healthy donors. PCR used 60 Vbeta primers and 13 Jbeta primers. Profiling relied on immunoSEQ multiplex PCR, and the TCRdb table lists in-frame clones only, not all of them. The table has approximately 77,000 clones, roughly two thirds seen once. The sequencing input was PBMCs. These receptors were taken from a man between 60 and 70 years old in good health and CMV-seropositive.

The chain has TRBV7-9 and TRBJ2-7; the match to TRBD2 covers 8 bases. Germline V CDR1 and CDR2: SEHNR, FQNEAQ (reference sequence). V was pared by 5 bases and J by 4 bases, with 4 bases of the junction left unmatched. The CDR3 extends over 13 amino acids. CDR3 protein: CASSQAGGYEQYF. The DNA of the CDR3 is TGTGCCAGCAGCCAGGCGGGAGGATACGAGCAGTACTTC.

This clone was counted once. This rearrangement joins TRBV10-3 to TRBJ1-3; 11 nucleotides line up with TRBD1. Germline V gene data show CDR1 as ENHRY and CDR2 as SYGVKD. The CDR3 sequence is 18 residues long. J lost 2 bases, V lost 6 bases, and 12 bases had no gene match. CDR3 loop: CAIRNPGQGEVAGNTIYF. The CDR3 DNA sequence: TGTGCCATCAGGAATCCGGGACAGGGGGAAGTTGCTGGAAACACCATATATTTT.

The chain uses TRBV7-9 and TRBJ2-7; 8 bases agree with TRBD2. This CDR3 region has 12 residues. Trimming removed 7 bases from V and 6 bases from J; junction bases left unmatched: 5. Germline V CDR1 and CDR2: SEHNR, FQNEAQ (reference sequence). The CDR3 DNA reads TGTGCCAGCACAGGACTAGCTGGCGAGCAGTACTTC. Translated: CASTGLAGEQYF.

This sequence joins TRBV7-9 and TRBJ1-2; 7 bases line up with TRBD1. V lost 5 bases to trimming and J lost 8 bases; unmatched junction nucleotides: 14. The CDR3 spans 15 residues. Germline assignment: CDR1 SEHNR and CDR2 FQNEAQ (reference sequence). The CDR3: CASSEPVTGVDGYTF. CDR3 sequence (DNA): TGTGCCAGCAGCGAACCCGTCACAGGGGTGGACGGCTACACCTTC.

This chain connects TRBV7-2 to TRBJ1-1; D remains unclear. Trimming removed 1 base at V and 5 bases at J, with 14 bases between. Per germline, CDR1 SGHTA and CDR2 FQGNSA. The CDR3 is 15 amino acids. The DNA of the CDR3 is TGTGCCAGCAGCTTAGTTCGGAGTGATTTAACTGAAGCTTTCTTT. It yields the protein CASSLVRSDLTEAFF.

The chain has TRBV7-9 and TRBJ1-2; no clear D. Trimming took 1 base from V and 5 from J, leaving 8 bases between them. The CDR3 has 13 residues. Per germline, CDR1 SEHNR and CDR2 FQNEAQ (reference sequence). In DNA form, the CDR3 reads TGTGCCAGCAGCTTAGAAGCGGATTATGGCTACACCTTC. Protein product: CASSLEADYGYTF.